A selection of T cell receptor beta chains follows, all from one sample in a study of blood T cell repertoires in COVID-19. Only in-frame clones appear in the TCRdb table, and some are missing; sequencing was by immunoSEQ multiplex PCR. The sample lists fewer than 250,000 clones; around nine tenths were seen once. Sequencing used peripheral blood. These receptors originate from a woman in her sixties with acute or convalescent COVID-19. The CDR3 runs from the conserved cysteine through the conserved F or W. D genes are given only for firm matches. Clone size appears in some rows only: once, few, many, or a class for an expanded clone.

v_gene: TRBV6-1
abundance: NA
j_gene: TRBJ2-7
d_gene: TRBD1
len: 16
CDR3aa: CASSAIGTGWTYEQYF
CDR3nt: TGTGCCAGCAGTGCCATAGGGACAGGGTGGACCTACGAGCAGTACTTC

v_gene: TRBV12-3/TRBV12-4
abundance: NA
j_gene: TRBJ1-5
d_gene: NA
len: 13
CDR3aa: CASSLMGPQPQHF
CDR3nt: TGTGCCAGCAGTTTAATGGGGCCTCAGCCCCAGCATTTT

v_gene: TRBV7-9
abundance: NA
j_gene: TRBJ1-2
d_gene: NA
len: 13
CDR3aa: CASSLLAFYGYTF
CDR3nt: TGTGCCAGCAGCTTACTGGCCTTCTATGGCTACACCTTC

v_gene: TRBV28
abundance: once
j_gene: TRBJ1-2
d_gene: NA
len: 12
CDR3aa: CASSISMRGYTF
CDR3nt: TGTGCCAGCAGTATCTCAATGCGTGGCTACACCTTC

v_gene: TRBV30
abundance: NA
j_gene: TRBJ1-5
d_gene: NA
len: 13
CDR3aa: CAWSRDSNQPQHF
CDR3nt: TGTGCCTGGAGTCGAGATAGCAATCAGCCCCAGCATTTT

v_gene: TRBV25-1
abundance: NA
j_gene: TRBJ1-6
d_gene: TRBD1
len: 13
CDR3aa: CASKDRANSPLHF
CDR3nt: TGTGCCAGCAAGGACAGGGCCAATTCACCCCTCCACTTT

v_gene: TRBV19
abundance: medium-sized
j_gene: TRBJ2-7
d_gene: TRBD2
len: 15
CDR3aa: CASTFGSSGAYEQYF
CDR3nt: TGTGCCAGTACCTTTGGATCTAGCGGGGCCTACGAGCAGTACTTC

v_gene: TRBV5-1
abundance: NA
j_gene: TRBJ1-2
d_gene: NA
len: 12
CDR3aa: CASREGNYGYTF
CDR3nt: TGCGCCAGCAGAGAGGGTAACTATGGCTACACCTTC

v_gene: TRBV7-2
abundance: NA
j_gene: TRBJ2-3
d_gene: TRBD2
len: 16
CDR3aa: CASSKRPSGNTDTQYF
CDR3nt: TGTGCCAGCAGCAAAAGGCCTAGCGGGAACACAGATACGCAGTATTTT

v_gene: TRBV12-3/TRBV12-4
abundance: NA
j_gene: TRBJ1-2
d_gene: NA
len: 12
CDR3aa: CASRRTAEGYTF
CDR3nt: TGTGCCAGCAGACGGACAGCTGAAGGCTACACCTTC

v_gene: TRBV27
abundance: NA
j_gene: TRBJ1-1
d_gene: TRBD1
len: 14
CDR3aa: CASSLSGQLLEAFF
CDR3nt: TGTGCCAGCAGTTTATCGGGACAGTTGCTAGAAGCTTTCTTT

v_gene: TRBV27
abundance: NA
j_gene: TRBJ1-1
d_gene: NA
len: 14
CDR3aa: CASSWGGANTEAFF
CDR3nt: TGTGCCAGCAGTTGGGGGGGTGCAAACACTGAAGCTTTCTTT

v_gene: TRBV5-6
abundance: NA
j_gene: TRBJ1-5
d_gene: NA
len: 14
CDR3aa: CASSLVQGSQPQHF
CDR3nt: TGTGCCAGCAGCTTGGTACAGGGTAGCCAGCCCCAGCATTTT

v_gene: TRBV30
abundance: few
j_gene: TRBJ1-1
d_gene: TRBD1
len: 13
CDR3aa: CARETGTGTEAFF
CDR3nt: TGTGCCCGGGAGACAGGGACAGGAACTGAAGCTTTCTTT

v_gene: TRBV25-1
abundance: NA
j_gene: TRBJ1-2
d_gene: TRBD1
len: 16
CDR3aa: CASSEYFTGGRRGYTF
CDR3nt: TGTGCCAGCAGTGAATACTTTACAGGGGGAAGAAGGGGCTACACCTTC

v_gene: TRBV19
abundance: few
j_gene: TRBJ2-5
d_gene: TRBD1
len: 15
CDR3aa: CASSRDRGRRETQYF
CDR3nt: TGTGCCAGTAGCCGGGACAGGGGGCGGCGGGAGACCCAGTACTTC

v_gene: TRBV7-3
abundance: NA
j_gene: TRBJ1-6
d_gene: TRBD1
len: 13
CDR3aa: CASSTTGYSPLHF
CDR3nt: TGTGCCAGCAGCACGACAGGGTACTCACCCCTCCACTTT

v_gene: TRBV7-3
abundance: once
j_gene: TRBJ2-1
d_gene: NA
len: 15
CDR3aa: CASSLQQGGYNEQFF
CDR3nt: TGTGCCAGCAGCTTACAACAGGGAGGGTACAATGAGCAGTTCTTC

v_gene: TRBV9
abundance: NA
j_gene: TRBJ2-1
d_gene: NA
len: 16
CDR3aa: CASSEGGGTGLNEQFF
CDR3nt: TGTGCCAGCAGCGAGGGTGGGGGCACAGGACTCAATGAGCAGTTCTTC

v_gene: TRBV7-2
abundance: NA
j_gene: TRBJ1-3
d_gene: TRBD1
len: 16
CDR3aa: CASSSATGGPGNTIYF
CDR3nt: TGTGCCAGCAGCTCCGCGACAGGGGGCCCTGGAAACACCATATATTTT

v_gene: TRBV11-2
abundance: NA
j_gene: TRBJ1-4
d_gene: NA
len: 17
CDR3aa: CASSLEGSVSPNEKLFF
CDR3nt: TGTGCCAGCAGCTTAGAGGGCTCGGTTTCACCAAATGAAAAACTGTTTTTT

v_gene: TRBV11-1
abundance: few
j_gene: TRBJ1-1
d_gene: NA
len: 13
CDR3aa: CASTLEMNTEAFF
CDR3nt: TGTGCCAGCACCCTAGAAATGAACACTGAAGCTTTCTTT

v_gene: TRBV30
abundance: NA
j_gene: TRBJ1-4
d_gene: TRBD1
len: 13
CDR3aa: CAWTTGANEKLFF
CDR3nt: TGTGCCTGGACGACAGGGGCTAATGAAAAACTGTTTTTT

v_gene: TRBV14
abundance: NA
j_gene: TRBJ1-1
d_gene: TRBD1
len: 15
CDR3aa: CASSQVGTGALGAFF
CDR3nt: TGTGCCAGCAGCCAAGTCGGGACAGGGGCCTTAGGAGCTTTCTTT

v_gene: TRBV5-1
abundance: NA
j_gene: TRBJ2-3
d_gene: TRBD2
len: 17
CDR3aa: CASSLPLAGGGIDTQYF
CDR3nt: TGCGCCAGCAGCTTACCACTAGCGGGAGGCGGTATAGATACGCAGTATTTT

v_gene: TRBV6-1
abundance: NA
j_gene: TRBJ2-7
d_gene: TRBD2
len: 16
CDR3aa: CASSEATSGISYEQYF
CDR3nt: TGTGCCAGCAGTGAAGCTACTAGCGGGATCTCCTACGAGCAGTACTTC

v_gene: TRBV10-3
abundance: NA
j_gene: TRBJ2-7
d_gene: NA
len: 13
CDR3aa: CAISDRGGQEQYF
CDR3nt: TGTGCCATCAGCGATCGTGGAGGGCAAGAGCAGTACTTC

v_gene: TRBV6-2/TRBV6-3
abundance: NA
j_gene: TRBJ1-5
d_gene: TRBD1
len: 16
CDR3aa: CASSYRPAGGRKPQHF
CDR3nt: TGTGCCAGCAGTTACCGCCCGGCAGGGGGACGGAAGCCCCAGCATTTT

v_gene: TRBV6-5
abundance: NA
j_gene: TRBJ1-4
d_gene: TRBD1
len: 14
CDR3aa: CASSWRGQGEKLFF
CDR3nt: TGTGCCAGCAGTTGGAGGGGGCAGGGTGAAAAACTGTTTTTT

v_gene: TRBV7-3
abundance: NA
j_gene: TRBJ2-2
d_gene: NA
len: 16
CDR3aa: CASSLGPRLNTGELFF
CDR3nt: TGTGCCAGCAGCTTGGGCCCAAGGCTCAACACCGGGGAGCTGTTTTTT

v_gene: TRBV2
abundance: NA
j_gene: TRBJ2-3
d_gene: TRBD2
len: 15
CDR3aa: CASTYGGGRTDTQYF
CDR3nt: TGTGCCAGCACTTACGGCGGGGGGCGCACAGATACGCAGTATTTT

v_gene: TRBV29-1
abundance: NA
j_gene: TRBJ2-2
d_gene: TRBD1
len: 15
CDR3aa: CSATPGGPVTGELFF
CDR3nt: TGCAGCGCCACCCCAGGGGGTCCAGTCACCGGGGAGCTGTTTTTT

v_gene: TRBV18
abundance: NA
j_gene: TRBJ1-2
d_gene: NA
len: 13
CDR3aa: CASSPGSNYGYTF
CDR3nt: TGTGCCAGCTCACCCGGTTCGAACTATGGCTACACCTTC

v_gene: TRBV6-5
abundance: NA
j_gene: TRBJ1-3
d_gene: NA
len: 15
CDR3aa: CASTDRPYSGNTIYF
CDR3nt: TGTGCCAGCACGGACAGACCCTACTCTGGAAACACCATATATTTT

v_gene: TRBV7-9
abundance: NA
j_gene: TRBJ2-3
d_gene: NA
len: 15
CDR3aa: CASSFYGSNADTQYF
CDR3nt: TGTGCCAGCAGCTTTTACGGGAGTAACGCAGATACGCAGTATTTT

v_gene: TRBV11-2
abundance: NA
j_gene: TRBJ2-3
d_gene: NA
len: 15
CDR3aa: CASSLDTSVTDTQYF
CDR3nt: TGTGCCAGCAGCTTAGATACGAGTGTCACAGATACGCAGTATTTT

v_gene: TRBV29-1
abundance: NA
j_gene: TRBJ2-1
d_gene: TRBD1
len: 17
CDR3aa: CSVLLRTDRSSYNEQFF
CDR3nt: TGCAGCGTTCTCCTGAGGACGGACAGGAGCTCCTACAATGAGCAGTTCTTC

v_gene: TRBV19
abundance: few
j_gene: TRBJ1-1
d_gene: NA
len: 15
CDR3aa: CASTIGMGRITEAFF
CDR3nt: TGTGCCAGTACCATAGGAATGGGCCGGATCACTGAAGCTTTCTTT

v_gene: TRBV7-3
abundance: many
j_gene: TRBJ2-5
d_gene: NA
len: 13
CDR3aa: CASSAGLQETQYF
CDR3nt: TGTGCCAGCAGCGCGGGACTGCAAGAGACCCAGTACTTC

v_gene: TRBV5-1
abundance: NA
j_gene: TRBJ2-1
d_gene: TRBD2
len: 16
CDR3aa: CASSLAASGGPNEQFF
CDR3nt: TGCGCCAGCAGCTTGGCGGCTAGCGGGGGTCCTAATGAGCAGTTCTTC

v_gene: TRBV28
abundance: NA
j_gene: TRBJ1-5
d_gene: NA
len: 15
CDR3aa: CASSFRGEGNQPQHF
CDR3nt: TGTGCCAGCAGTTTCAGAGGGGAGGGTAATCAGCCCCAGCATTTT

v_gene: TRBV18
abundance: NA
j_gene: TRBJ2-7
d_gene: TRBD1
len: 16
CDR3aa: CASSLGTADEVYEQYF
CDR3nt: TGTGCCAGCTCGTTAGGGACAGCCGATGAAGTCTACGAGCAGTACTTC

v_gene: TRBV7-9
abundance: few
j_gene: TRBJ1-1
d_gene: TRBD1
len: 14
CDR3aa: CASSLVGQGGVAFF
CDR3nt: TGTGCCAGCAGCTTAGTTGGACAGGGAGGTGTGGCTTTCTTT

v_gene: TRBV6-5
abundance: NA
j_gene: TRBJ1-5
d_gene: NA
len: 13
CDR3aa: CAISFRDNQPQHF
CDR3nt: TGTGCCATCAGTTTTCGGGACAATCAGCCCCAGCATTTT

v_gene: TRBV4-1
abundance: once
j_gene: TRBJ1-4
d_gene: NA
len: 16
CDR3aa: CASSQDLRGGNEKLFF
CDR3nt: TGCGCCAGCAGCCAAGATCTTCGAGGGGGAAATGAAAAACTGTTTTTT

v_gene: TRBV5-6
abundance: NA
j_gene: TRBJ2-7
d_gene: NA
len: 14
CDR3aa: CASRSEGDHYEQYF
CDR3nt: TGTGCCAGCAGATCTGAGGGGGACCACTACGAGCAGTACTTC

v_gene: TRBV29-1
abundance: once
j_gene: TRBJ1-2
d_gene: TRBD1
len: 12
CDR3aa: CSVTGTANGYTF
CDR3nt: TGCAGCGTGACCGGGACAGCCAATGGCTACACCTTC

v_gene: TRBV10-3
abundance: few
j_gene: TRBJ2-7
d_gene: NA
len: 16
CDR3aa: CAITPNERRKSYEQYF
CDR3nt: TGTGCCATCACGCCAAATGAGAGGAGGAAATCCTACGAGCAGTACTTC

v_gene: TRBV19
abundance: NA
j_gene: TRBJ1-2
d_gene: TRBD1
len: 15
CDR3aa: CAIRIRDRGGYGYTF
CDR3nt: TGTGCCATCCGAATCCGGGACAGGGGTGGCTATGGCTACACCTTC

v_gene: TRBV9
abundance: NA
j_gene: TRBJ2-1
d_gene: TRBD2
len: 15
CDR3aa: CASSADTSGGNEQFF
CDR3nt: TGTGCCAGCAGCGCGGACACTAGCGGGGGCAATGAGCAGTTCTTC

v_gene: TRBV7-9
abundance: NA
j_gene: TRBJ1-1
d_gene: TRBD1
len: 14
CDR3aa: CASSRQGLNTEAFF
CDR3nt: TGTGCCAGCAGCCGACAGGGCCTGAACACTGAAGCTTTCTTT

v_gene: TRBV7-8
abundance: NA
j_gene: TRBJ1-2
d_gene: TRBD1
len: 16
CDR3aa: CASSPGTGSVRNGYTF
CDR3nt: TGTGCCAGCAGCCCCGGGACAGGGTCAGTTAGGAATGGCTACACCTTC

v_gene: TRBV4-3
abundance: NA
j_gene: TRBJ2-1
d_gene: TRBD2
len: 19
CDR3aa: CASSPLAGVPPPSYNEQFF
CDR3nt: TGCGCCAGCAGCCCGCTGGCGGGAGTCCCACCACCCTCCTACAATGAGCAGTTCTTC